The 19 T cell receptor beta chains below were found in one sample sequenced in a study of patients and donors after allogeneic stem cell transplantation. TCRdb processed the RT-PCR reads anew with MiXCR; each CDR3 protein has one entry. The table includes roughly 180,000 distinct CDR3 sequences, less than 45% detected once. The sequenced material came from blood, either unsorted or a sorted T cell fraction (not recorded which). Source of these receptors: a human donor who was either an allogeneic HSCT recipient or a stem cell or donor lymphocyte infusion donor (not recorded which). It is not recorded whose cells these are; they may come from a transplant donor.

CDR3 nucleotide sequence: TGCAGTGCTAGAGCAGGGGCGGGTGGCTACACCTTC. This codes for CSARAGAGGYTF. The chain joins TRBV20-1 to TRBJ1-2; perhaps TRBD1 as D (6 bases). Trimming pared 1 base from V and 7 bases from J, leaving 10 bases between. This CDR3 is 12 amino acids long. CDR1 DFQATT and CDR2 SNEGSKA come from the germline V gene (reference sequence).

The genes are TRBV29-1 and TRBJ2-3; the match to TRBD1 covers 8 bases. The V gene end was trimmed by 6 bases and the J gene end by 1 base; junction bases not matched to a gene: 6. The germline V gene encodes CDR1 SQVTM and CDR2 ANQGSEA. CDR3 length equals 14 residues. CDR3 coding DNA: TGCAGCGTCCGACAGGGGCTGGGCACAGATACGCAGTATTTT. Residues: CSVRQGLGTDTQYF.

This clonotype was detected many times. The chain employs TRBV6-5 and TRBJ1-1; D is possibly TRBD1 (5 bases). The germline V gene has CDR1 MNHEY and CDR2 SVGAGI. V was cut by 2 bases and J by 5 bases, with 9 bases left in between. The CDR3 contains 13 residues. As DNA, the CDR3 is TGTGCCAGCAGTTACGGGGGGGGGACTGAAGCTTTCTTT. This sequence encodes CASSYGGGTEAFF.

The CDR3 DNA follows: TGCAGCGTTTCCCCGGGGACCGCGAACACCGGGGAGCTGTTTTTT. This gives the protein CSVSPGTANTGELFF. This sequence joins TRBV29-1 and TRBJ2-2; TRBD1 or TRBD2 may be the D gene (5 bases each). From germline, CDR1 is SQVTM and CDR2 ANQGSEA. Trimming shortened V by 5 bases and J by 0 bases, and 13 bases separated the two germline ends. The CDR3 sequence is 15 residues long.

The rearrangement links TRBV9 to TRBJ1-2; TRBD1 matches 7 bases. The CDR3 has 16 residues. V gave up 0 bases and J gave up 3 bases; unmatched junction bases: 8. The germline gives CDR1 SGDLS, CDR2 YYNGEE. CDR3 DNA: TGTGCCAGCAGCGTAGGTCCCTCCGACAGGGACTATGGCTACACCTTC. It codes for CASSVGPSDRDYGYTF.

J is TRBJ1-5 and V is TRBV7-2, with D uncertain. V shed 3 bases and J shed 0 bases, with 9 bases lying between them. CDR1 is SGHTA and CDR2 is FQGNSA in the germline V gene. CDR3 length equals 15 residues. For the CDR3, the DNA is TGTGCCAGCAGCTTGGGCGACATTAGCAATCAGCCCCAGCATTTT. Its translation is CASSLGDISNQPQHF.

This clonotype was recorded a few times. The genes are TRBV10-3 and TRBJ2-7; unclear D gene. This CDR3 spans 14 amino acids. Per germline, CDR1 ENHRY and CDR2 SYGVKD. Trimming left V 5 bases short and J 3 bases short, with 14 bases between. The CDR3 region has the DNA TGTGCCATCAGTCAAGTGAGCAGTAACTACGAGCAGTACTTC. It encodes CAISQVSSNYEQYF.

The V gene is TRBV5-6, the J gene TRBJ2-5; D remains unclear. The length of the CDR3 is 13 residues. Germline CDR1 and CDR2: SGHDT and YYEEEE. Trimming took 0 bases from V and 1 from J, leaving 4 bases between them. CDR3 sequence reads: CASSLAVQETQYF. The CDR3 DNA reads TGTGCCAGCAGCTTGGCCGTCCAAGAGACCCAGTACTTC.

The chain joins TRBV20-1 to TRBJ2-1, with 7 bases matching TRBD2. CDR3 length equals 11 residues. Per germline, CDR1 DFQATT and CDR2 SNEGSKA (reference sequence). Trimming removed 4 bases from V and 12 bases from J; junction bases left unmatched: 6. The CDR3 loop reads CSAIFPGGQFF. In DNA form, the CDR3 reads TGCAGTGCTATATTTCCGGGAGGGCAGTTCTTC.

This clonotype came up a few times. The chain is built from TRBV7-9 and TRBJ1-2; 9 nucleotides line up with TRBD1. V trimming: 5 bases; J trimming: 6 bases; junction bases outside the gene matches: 4. The CDR3 runs 13 residues. Germline CDR1 is SEHNR and CDR2 is FQNEAQ (reference sequence). DNA of the CDR3: TGTGCCAGCAGCAACCGGGACAGGGATGGCTACACCTTC. It yields the protein CASSNRDRDGYTF.

The sample holds a few counts of this clonotype. V gene TRBV29-1 combines with J gene TRBJ1-1; D gene uncertain. The V end was cut by 7 bases, the J end by 2 bases, with 11 bases between. From germline, CDR1 is SQVTM and CDR2 ANQGSEA. The CDR3 covers 12 residues. DNA of the CDR3: TGCAGCGGGACGAGGCGAAACACTGAAGCTTTCTTT. It yields the protein CSGTRRNTEAFF.

Concerning this clonotype: One end of the junction is discordant with germline, which a read error may explain. The chain combines TRBV6-4 with TRBJ1-5; 8 bases align to TRBD1. Germline lookup yields CDR1 MRHNA and CDR2 SNTAGT. The CDR3 has 13 amino acids. CDR3 sequence reads: CASCDRGGQPQHF. In DNA, the CDR3 is TGTGCCAGCTGTGACAGGGGCGGACAGCCCCAGCATTTT.

Concerning this clonotype itself: An end of the junction does not agree with germline; a read error may underlie this. CDR3 sequence (DNA): TGTGCCCGCAGTTCCGAGGGGCGTTTGGAGAACACTGAAGCTTTCTTT. Its protein product is CARSSEGRLENTEAFF. The J gene is TRBJ1-1, the V gene TRBV12-3 or TRBV12-4; possible D gene TRBD1, 5 bases. This CDR3 is built from 16 residues.

The V call is TRBV5-1, the J call TRBJ2-6; D gene ambiguous. Germline CDR1 is SGHRS and CDR2 is YFSETQ. The CDR3 runs 16 residues. V was cut by 1 base and J by 4 bases, with 12 bases left in between. The CDR3 spells CASSLSLQSGANVLTF. CDR3 nucleotide sequence: TGCGCCAGCAGCTTGAGCCTCCAATCCGGGGCCAACGTCCTGACTTTC.

In this sample, this clonotype turned up a few times. The chain is built from TRBV18 and TRBJ2-1; TRBD1 matches 8 bases. The V gene's germline CDR1 is KGHSH and CDR2 LQKENI. The length of the CDR3 is 18 residues. V lost 1 base, J lost 4 bases, and 12 bases stayed unmatched. CDR3 residues: CASSPRIDSGGAYNEQFF. The CDR3 nucleotides are TGTGCCAGCTCACCACGGATCGACTCAGGGGGCGCTTACAATGAGCAGTTCTTC.

This rearrangement joins TRBV7-6 to TRBJ2-7, with 11 bases lining up with TRBD2. The CDR3 runs 15 residues. The germline V gene encodes CDR1 SGHVS and CDR2 FNYEAQ. The trim removed 1 base at V and 3 bases at J, leaving 2 bases unmatched. CDR3: CASSLGGLADYEQYF. For the CDR3, the DNA is TGTGCCAGCAGCTTAGGGGGACTAGCGGACTACGAGCAGTACTTC.

This clonotype has only a few counts. This rearrangement joins TRBV9 to TRBJ1-6, with TRBD1 as a possible D gene (5 bases). The CDR3 totals 14 residues. V was pared by 2 bases and J by 3 bases, with 6 bases between. Germline lookup yields CDR1 SGDLS and CDR2 YYNGEE. CDR3 region: CASSVGRYNSPLHF. CDR3 nucleotide sequence: TGTGCCAGCAGCGTGGGACGCTATAATTCACCCCTCCACTTT.

The rearrangement links TRBV24-1 to TRBJ2-2; D is uncertain. Trimming took off 5 bases at V and 6 bases at J, with 12 bases between the two ends. This CDR3 spans 14 amino acids. CDR1 and CDR2 from the germline V gene are KGHDR and SFDVKD. CDR3 region: CATSALGSSGELFF. In nucleotides, the CDR3 is TGTGCCACCAGTGCTCTAGGCAGTTCCGGGGAGCTGTTTTTT.

The genes are TRBV5-1 and TRBJ2-2; 9 nucleotides align to TRBD1. The CDR3 is 15 amino acids. Germline V CDR1 and CDR2: SGHRS, YFSETQ. Trimming at V came to 2 bases and at J to 3 bases, leaving 2 bases not matched to a gene. The CDR3 DNA sequence: TGCGCCAGCAGCTTCCGGGACAGGGACACCGGGGAGCTGTTTTTT. This codes for CASSFRDRDTGELFF.